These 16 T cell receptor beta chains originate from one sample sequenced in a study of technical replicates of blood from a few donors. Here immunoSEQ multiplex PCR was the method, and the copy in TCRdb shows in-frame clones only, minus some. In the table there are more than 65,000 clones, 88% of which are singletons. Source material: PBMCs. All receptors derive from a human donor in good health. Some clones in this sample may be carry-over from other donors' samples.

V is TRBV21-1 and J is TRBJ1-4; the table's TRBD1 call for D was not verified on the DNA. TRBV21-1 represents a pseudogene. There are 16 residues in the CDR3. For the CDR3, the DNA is TGTGCCAGCAACCTCCAGGGGACAGGGGGAAGGGAAAAACTGTTTTTT. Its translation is CASNLQGTGGREKLFF.

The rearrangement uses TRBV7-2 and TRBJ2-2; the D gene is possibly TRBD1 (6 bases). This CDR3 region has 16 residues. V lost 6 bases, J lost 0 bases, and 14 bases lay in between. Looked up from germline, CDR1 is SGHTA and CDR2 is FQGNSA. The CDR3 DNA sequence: TGTGCCAGCAGTCGCTACAGGGTAGCGAACACCGGGGAGCTGTTTTTT. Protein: CASSRYRVANTGELFF.

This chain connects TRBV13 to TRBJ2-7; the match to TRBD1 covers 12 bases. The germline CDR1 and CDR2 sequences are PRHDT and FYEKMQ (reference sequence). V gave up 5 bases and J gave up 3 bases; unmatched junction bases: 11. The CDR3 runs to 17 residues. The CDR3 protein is CASSLQGGTGGFYEQYF. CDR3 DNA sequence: TGTGCCAGCAGCCTCCAGGGCGGGACAGGGGGCTTCTACGAGCAGTACTTC.

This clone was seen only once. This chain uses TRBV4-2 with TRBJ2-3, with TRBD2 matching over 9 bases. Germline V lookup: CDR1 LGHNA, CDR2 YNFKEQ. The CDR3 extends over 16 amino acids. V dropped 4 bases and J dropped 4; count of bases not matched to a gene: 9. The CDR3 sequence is CASSPRGGGGSDTQYF. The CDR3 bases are TGTGCCAGCAGCCCCCGGGGCGGGGGGGGCTCAGATACGCAGTATTTT.

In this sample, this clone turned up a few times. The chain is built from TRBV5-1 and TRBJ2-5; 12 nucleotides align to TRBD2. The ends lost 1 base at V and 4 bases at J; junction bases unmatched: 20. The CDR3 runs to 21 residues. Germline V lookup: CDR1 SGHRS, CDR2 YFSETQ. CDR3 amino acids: CASSLLLAGGPRYIRGETQYF. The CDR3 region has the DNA TGCGCCAGCAGCTTGCTTCTAGCGGGAGGGCCGAGGTATATTCGGGGAGAGACCCAGTACTTC.

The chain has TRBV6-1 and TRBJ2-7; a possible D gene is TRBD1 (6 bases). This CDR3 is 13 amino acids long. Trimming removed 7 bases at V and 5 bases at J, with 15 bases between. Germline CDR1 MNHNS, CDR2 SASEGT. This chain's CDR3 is CASNQGLNHEQYF. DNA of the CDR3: TGTGCCAGCAATCAGGGGTTAAACCACGAGCAGTACTTC.

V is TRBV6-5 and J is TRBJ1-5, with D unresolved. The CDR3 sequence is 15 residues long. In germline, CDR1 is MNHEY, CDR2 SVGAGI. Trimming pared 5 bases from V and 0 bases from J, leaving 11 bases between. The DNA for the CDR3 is TGTGCCAGCAGTAGAGACGGGTCTAGCAATCAGCCCCAGCATTTT. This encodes CASSRDGSSNQPQHF.

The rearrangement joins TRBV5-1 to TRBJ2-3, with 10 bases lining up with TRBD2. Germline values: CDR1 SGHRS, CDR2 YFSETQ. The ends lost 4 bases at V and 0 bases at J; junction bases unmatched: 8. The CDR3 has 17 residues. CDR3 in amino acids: CASSPRPSGSSTDTQYF. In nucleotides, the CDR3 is TGCGCCAGCAGCCCGCGCCCTAGCGGGAGCAGCACAGATACGCAGTATTTT.

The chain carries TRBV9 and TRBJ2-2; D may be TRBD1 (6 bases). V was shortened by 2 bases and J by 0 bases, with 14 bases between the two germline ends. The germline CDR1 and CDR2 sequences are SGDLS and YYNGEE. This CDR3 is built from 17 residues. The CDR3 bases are TGTGCCAGCAGCGTTCTTCCGGGACAAGCGAACACCGGGGAGCTGTTTTTT. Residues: CASSVLPGQANTGELFF.

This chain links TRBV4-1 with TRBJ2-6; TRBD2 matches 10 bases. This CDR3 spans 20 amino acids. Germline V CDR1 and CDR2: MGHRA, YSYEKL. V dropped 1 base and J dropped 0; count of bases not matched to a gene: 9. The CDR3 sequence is CASSQVWVAGGRSGANVLTF. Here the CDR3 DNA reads TGCGCCAGCAGCCAAGTTTGGGTAGCGGGGGGCCGCTCTGGGGCCAACGTCCTGACTTTC.

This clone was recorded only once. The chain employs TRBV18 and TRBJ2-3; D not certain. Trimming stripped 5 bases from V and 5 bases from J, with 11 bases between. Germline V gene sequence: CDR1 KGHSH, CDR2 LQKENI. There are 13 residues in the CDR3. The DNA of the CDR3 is TGTGCCAGCTCAGAGAGGAGTGGAGATACGCAGTATTTT. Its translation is CASSERSGDTQYF.

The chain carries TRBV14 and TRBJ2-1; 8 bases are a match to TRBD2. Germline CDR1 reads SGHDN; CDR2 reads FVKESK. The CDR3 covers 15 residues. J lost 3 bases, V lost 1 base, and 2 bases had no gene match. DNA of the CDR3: TGTGCCAGCAGCCAAGGGACTAGCCTCTACAATGAGCAGTTCTTC. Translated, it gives CASSQGTSLYNEQFF.

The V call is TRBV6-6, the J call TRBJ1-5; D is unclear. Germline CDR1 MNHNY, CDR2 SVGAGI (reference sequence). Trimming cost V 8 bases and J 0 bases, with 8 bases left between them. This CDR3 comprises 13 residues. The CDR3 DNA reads TGTGCCAGCGACTTGGCTAGCAATCAGCCCCAGCATTTT. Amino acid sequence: CASDLASNQPQHF.

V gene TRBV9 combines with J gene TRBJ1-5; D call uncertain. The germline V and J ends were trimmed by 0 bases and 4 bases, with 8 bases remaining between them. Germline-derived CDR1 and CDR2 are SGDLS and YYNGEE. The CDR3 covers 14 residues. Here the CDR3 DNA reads TGTGCCAGCAGCGTAGGGGGAGTTAATCAGCCCCAGCATTTT. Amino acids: CASSVGGVNQPQHF. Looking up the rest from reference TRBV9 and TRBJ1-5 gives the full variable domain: DSGVTQTPKHLITATGQRVTLRCSPRSGDLSVYWYQQSLDQGLQFLIQYYNGEERAKGNILERFSAQQFPDLHSELNLSSLELGDSALYFCASSVGGVNQPQHFGDGTRLSIL.

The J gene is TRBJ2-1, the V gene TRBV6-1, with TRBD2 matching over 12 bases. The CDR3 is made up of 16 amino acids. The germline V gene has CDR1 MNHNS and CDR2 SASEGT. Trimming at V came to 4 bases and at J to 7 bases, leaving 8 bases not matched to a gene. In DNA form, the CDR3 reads TGTGCCAGCAGTGGCGCGACTAGCGGGAGAGGAAATGAGCAGTTCTTC. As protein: CASSGATSGRGNEQFF.

The CDR3 coding sequence is TGTGCCAGCTCGGACAGGTCATGGGAAAAACTGTTTTTT. This sequence encodes CASSDRSWEKLFF. This chain uses TRBV5-6 with TRBJ1-4; TRBD1 agrees at 7 bases. The CDR3 is 13 residues long. The J segment lost 8 bases and the V segment lost 7 bases, leaving 8 bases of the junction unmatched. Germline V CDR1 and CDR2: SGHDT, YYEEEE.